The 26 T cell receptor beta chains below come from one sample, sequenced in a study of response to subunit inactivated influenza vaccine. TCRdb redid the calling of the RT-PCR reads with MiXCR, one entry per CDR3 protein. Among about 520,000 distinct CDR3 sequences listed, around 25% were seen once. This specimen consisted of CD4+ T cells sorted from PBMCs, obtained 5 to 6 days after vaccination. Receptors were obtained from a man aged 45 to 65 who received an inactivated influenza vaccine.

The chain recombines TRBV12-3 or TRBV12-4 with TRBJ1-2; TRBD1 agrees at 12 bases. The junction had 4 bases not matched to a gene; V was cut back by 1 base and J by 4 bases. This CDR3 has 16 residues. CDR3 nucleotide sequence: TGTGCCAGCAGTTTAGGGGGACAGGGGGCGTCCTATGGCTACACCTTC. Its protein product is CASSLGGQGASYGYTF.

This chain uses TRBV29-1 with TRBJ1-1, with 8 bases matching TRBD1. CDR3 length: 13 residues. The V gene's germline CDR1 is SQVTM and CDR2 ANQGSEA. V shed 4 bases and J 10 bases; nucleotides not matched to a gene: 11. For the CDR3, the DNA is TGCAGCGTTGGGGGACAGGCCACAGGGAGAGCTTTCTTT. Translating it yields CSVGGQATGRAFF. The full variable domain, with the rest looked up from reference TRBV29-1 and TRBJ1-1, is SAVISQKPSRDICQRGTSLTIQCQVDSQVTMMFWYRQQPGQSLTLIATANQGSEATYESGFVIDKFPISRPNLTFSTLTVSNMSPEDSSIYLCSVGGQATGRAFFGQGTRLTVV.

The DNA for the CDR3 is TGTGCCAGCAGCTTCCACCCCTTCACAGATACGCAGTATTTT. It specifies CASSFHPFTDTQYF. The chain recombines TRBV7-2 with TRBJ2-3; no definite D call. V lost 3 bases and J lost 2, with 9 bases in between. Germline V gene sequence: CDR1 SGHTA, CDR2 FQGNSA. This CDR3 is built from 14 residues. Looking up the rest from reference TRBV7-2 and TRBJ2-3 gives the full variable domain: GAGVSQSPSNKVTEKGKDVELRCDPISGHTALYWYRQSLGQGLEFLIYFQGNSAPDKSGLPSDRFSAERTGGSVSTLTIQRTQQEDSAVYLCASSFHPFTDTQYFGPGTRLTVL.

The chain recombines TRBV4-2 with TRBJ2-1; D is unresolved. CDR1 and CDR2 (germline): LGHNA, YNFKEQ. V was clipped by 0 bases and J by 4 bases, with 10 bases between them. The CDR3 runs to 15 residues. In DNA form, the CDR3 reads TGTGCCAGCAGCCAAGATAGCCAGTCTTACAATGAGCAGTTCTTC. Protein product: CASSQDSQSYNEQFF.

This clonotype is a singleton in its sample. V gene TRBV2 combines with J gene TRBJ1-6; D gene ambiguous. Germline V gene lookup returns CDR1 SNHLY and CDR2 FYNNEI. The CDR3 runs to 13 residues. V lost 5 bases and J 7 bases, leaving 9 bases between the germline ends. DNA of the CDR3: TGTGCCAGCAGTCTCGACTGGAATTCACCCCTCCACTTT. Translated, it gives CASSLDWNSPLHF.

Here the CDR3 reads CASSFRFSRVNEQFF. The CDR3, as DNA: TGTGCCAGCAGCTTTCGCTTTTCGAGGGTCAATGAGCAGTTCTTC. The chain combines TRBV7-8 with TRBJ2-1; a weak D match, TRBD2 (5 bases). Germline loops: CDR1 SGHVS, CDR2 FQNEAQ. V lost 3 bases and J lost 6, with 15 bases in between. This CDR3 spans 15 amino acids.

This clonotype was picked up a small number of times. V is TRBV5-8 and J is TRBJ1-5, with D tentatively TRBD1 (6 bases). With 5 bases removed from V and 0 bases from J, the gap between germline ends came to 15 bases. Germline V lookup: CDR1 SGHTS, CDR2 YDEGEE. The CDR3 contains 16 residues. The CDR3 loop reads CASSSRGWYSNQPQHF. CDR3 in DNA: TGTGCCAGCAGTTCTAGGGGGTGGTATAGCAATCAGCCCCAGCATTTT.

This sequence joins TRBV7-3 and TRBJ1-1; TRBD1 is a possible D gene (5 bases). Deletions cut 3 bases from V and 6 bases from J, with 11 bases between. This CDR3 spans 13 amino acids. The V gene's germline CDR1 is SGHTA and CDR2 FQGTGA. Here the CDR3 DNA reads TGTGCCAGCAGCTTTGGGGGGGACGCTGAAGCTTTCTTT. Encoded protein: CASSFGGDAEAFF. Drawing the rest from reference TRBV7-3 and TRBJ1-1, the complete variable domain is GAGVSQTPSNKVTEKGKYVELRCDPISGHTALYWYRQSLGQGPEFLIYFQGTGAADDSGLPNDRFFAVRPEGSVSTLKIQRTERGDSAVYLCASSFGGDAEAFFGQGTRLTVV.

The chain is built from TRBV7-2 and TRBJ2-7; TRBD2 matches at 9 bases. The germline V gene encodes CDR1 SGHTA and CDR2 FQGNSA. V lost 1 base, J lost 4 bases, and 5 bases stayed unmatched. There are 15 residues in the CDR3. The chain's CDR3 is CASSLEGGRGYEQYF. As DNA, the CDR3 is TGTGCCAGCAGCTTAGAGGGCGGGAGGGGGTACGAGCAGTACTTC.

This clonotype was detected a few times. J is TRBJ2-7 and V is TRBV9, with a possible D match to TRBD1 (6 bases). The ends were cut back, 3 bases at V and 6 bases at J, with 16 bases in the middle. Germline V gene sequence: CDR1 SGDLS, CDR2 YYNGEE. This CDR3 has 14 residues. The CDR3 nucleotides read TGTGCCAGCAGCGCCACCACCCAGGGGTTCGAGCAGTACTTC. As protein: CASSATTQGFEQYF.

The chain links TRBV6-1 to TRBJ2-5, with D maybe TRBD1 (5 bases). This CDR3 contains 16 residues. Deletions cut 0 bases from V and 5 bases from J, with 16 bases between. Germline V gives CDR1 MNHNS, CDR2 SASEGT. The CDR3, as DNA: TGTGCCAGCAGTGAAGCTCCCAGGGTCGGGTGGGAGACCCAGTACTTC. This codes for CASSEAPRVGWETQYF.

This clonotype was picked up a small number of times. J is TRBJ1-2 and V is TRBV7-8; no definite D call. The CDR3 spans 14 residues. Looked up from germline, CDR1 is SGHVS and CDR2 is FQNEAQ. Trimming took 2 bases from V and 8 from J, leaving 15 bases between them. CDR3 coding DNA: TGTGCCAGCAGCTTAACGGCCGAACATATCGGCTACACCTTC. This sequence encodes CASSLTAEHIGYTF.

The chain carries TRBV3-1 and TRBJ2-7; either TRBD1 or TRBD2 may fit D (7 bases each). Germline lookup yields CDR1 LGHDT and CDR2 YNNKEL (reference sequence). V lost 1 base, J lost 7 bases, and 11 bases lay in between. The CDR3 totals 13 residues. CDR3 sequence reads: CASSQGQGGEQYF. The CDR3 coding sequence is TGTGCCAGCAGCCAAGGACAGGGAGGGGAGCAGTACTTC.

This clonotype has only one observation. This chain connects TRBV7-2 to TRBJ1-5, with 7 bases aligning to TRBD1. The CDR3 runs 16 residues. V trimming: 0 bases; J trimming: 6 bases; junction bases outside the gene matches: 8. Per germline, CDR1 SGHTA and CDR2 FQGNSA. CDR3 loop: CASSLADQGVSQPQHF. In DNA form, the CDR3 reads TGTGCCAGCAGCTTAGCAGATCAGGGGGTGAGTCAGCCCCAGCATTTT.

The rearrangement uses TRBV5-1 and TRBJ2-7, with 11 bases fitting TRBD1. Losses at the gene ends were 5 bases for V and 2 bases for J; bases not matched to a gene: 6. The CDR3 has 15 residues. Germline V gives CDR1 SGHRS, CDR2 YFSETQ. This CDR3 is CASRMGQGGPYEQYF. The CDR3 DNA sequence: TGCGCCAGCAGAATGGGACAGGGGGGACCCTACGAGCAGTACTTC.

J is TRBJ2-1 and V is TRBV4-2; D may be TRBD2 (6 bases). CDR3 size: 14 residues. V gave up 4 bases and J gave up 4 bases, with 11 bases separating them. Germline V gives CDR1 LGHNA, CDR2 YNFKEQ. The CDR3 sequence: CASSPRGTYNEQFF. The CDR3 region has the DNA TGTGCCAGCAGCCCCCGGGGGACGTACAATGAGCAGTTCTTC.

A few counts support this clonotype. The chain is built from TRBV10-1 and TRBJ2-7; TRBD1 is a possible D gene (6 bases). V gave up 6 bases and J gave up 3 bases, with 12 bases separating them. The CDR3 spans 13 residues. Looked up from germline, CDR1 is WNHNN and CDR2 is SYGVQD (reference sequence). In DNA form, the CDR3 reads TGCGCCAGCAGCCCTGGACAGTTCTACGAGCAGTACTTC. Translated, it gives CASSPGQFYEQYF.

This clonotype turned up a few times. As DNA, the CDR3 is TGTGCCAGCAGCCTACCGACAGGGGGTCGCTACGAGCAGTACTTC. Protein product: CASSLPTGGRYEQYF. The rearrangement links TRBV28 to TRBJ2-7, with TRBD1 identical over 9 bases. The CDR3 length is 15 residues. Germline assignment: CDR1 MDHEN and CDR2 SYDVKM. Losses at the gene ends were 6 bases for V and 3 bases for J; bases not matched to a gene: 9.

The chain combines TRBV7-9 with TRBJ2-1; TRBD1 might be the D (5 bases). The CDR3 is 14 residues long. Germline lookup yields CDR1 SEHNR and CDR2 FQNEAQ (reference sequence). The V gene lost 2 bases and the J gene lost 10 bases, with 15 bases spanning the gap. This chain's CDR3 is CASSLTRQGSEQFF. CDR3 coding DNA: TGTGCCAGCAGCTTAACCCGGCAGGGATCCGAGCAGTTCTTC.

This clonotype was observed a handful of times. This sequence joins TRBV20-1 and TRBJ2-5; 8 nucleotides agree with TRBD2. Germline values: CDR1 DFQATT, CDR2 SNEGSKA (reference sequence). This CDR3 spans 15 amino acids. Losses at the gene ends were 5 bases for V and 4 bases for J; bases not matched to a gene: 12. The CDR3 DNA reads TGCAGTGCTCCCCGGGCCGGGGGGGTTAGAGAGACCCAGTACTTC. Translation gives CSAPRAGGVRETQYF.

V is TRBV11-2 and J is TRBJ2-1, with a possible D match to TRBD2 (5 bases). The V end lost 0 bases, the J end lost 11 bases, and 8 bases lay between the germline ends. Germline V CDR1 and CDR2: SGHAT, FQNNGV. The CDR3 consists of 12 residues. CDR3 nucleotides: TGTGCCAGCAGCTTAGAGCGGGCCCAGCAGTTCTTC. This encodes CASSLERAQQFF.

V usage is TRBV7-9 and J usage is TRBJ2-7; D perhaps matches TRBD2 (6 bases). Between the trimmed V and J ends, which lost 5 bases and 5 bases, there was a span of 19 bases. This CDR3 is built from 15 residues. The germline CDR1 and CDR2 sequences are SEHNR and FQNEAQ (reference sequence). The CDR3 coding sequence is TGTGCCAGCAGCCCCGGGGGTACACGGAACCACGAGCAGTACTTC. Protein product: CASSPGGTRNHEQYF.

This clonotype was picked up a small number of times. This chain joins TRBV10-3 and TRBJ2-7; 11 bases line up with TRBD1. CDR1 ENHRY and CDR2 SYGVKD come from the germline V gene. With 8 bases clipped from V and 2 bases from J, the junction kept 5 bases outside the gene matches. This CDR3 spans 14 amino acids. CDR3 DNA: TGTGCCATCGCCGGGACAGGGGGGCCCTACGAGCAGTACTTC. Translated: CAIAGTGGPYEQYF.

This clonotype turned up a few times. This chain joins TRBV7-3 and TRBJ2-1, with 13 nucleotides matching TRBD2. Germline CDR1 and CDR2: SGHTA and FQGTGA. This CDR3 spans 16 amino acids. V shed 4 bases, J shed 6 bases, and the junction held 6 bases outside the gene matches. The CDR3 protein is CASSSRTSGSVNEQFF. As DNA, the CDR3 is TGTGCCAGCAGCTCTCGGACTAGCGGGAGTGTCAATGAGCAGTTCTTC.

The sample holds a few counts of this clonotype. The chain links TRBV5-5 to TRBJ2-6; D not certain. The CDR3 is made up of 16 amino acids. Per the germline V gene, CDR1 is SGHKS and CDR2 is YYEKEE (reference sequence). Deletions cut 2 bases from V and 0 bases from J, with 9 bases between. CDR3 DNA sequence: TGTGCCAGCAGCTTAATTCGGAGCTCTGGGGCCAACGTCCTGACTTTC. Its translation: CASSLIRSSGANVLTF.

This clonotype appeared a single time. The chain uses TRBV20-1 and TRBJ2-3; TRBD2 matches 8 bases. Germline-derived CDR1 and CDR2 are DFQATT and SNEGSKA (reference sequence). The length of the CDR3 is 15 residues. V trimming: 1 base; J trimming: 5 bases; junction bases outside the gene matches: 8. The CDR3 coding sequence is TGCAGTGCTAGAGCCAGCGGGGGTATTCAAGATACGCAGTATTTT. It encodes CSARASGGIQDTQYF.